A single sample is the source of the 30 T cell receptor beta chains below, sequenced in a study of blood T cell repertoires in COVID-19. Clones were read by immunoSEQ multiplex PCR, and TCRdb kept only the in-frame ones, dropping some. The sample carries about 170,000 clones, roughly 80% recorded once. The sequencing input was peripheral blood. These receptors were obtained from a man between 65 and 85 years old with acute or convalescent COVID-19.

J is TRBJ2-7 and V is TRBV7-9; 10 bases fit TRBD1. The CDR3 has 15 residues. Trimming at V came to 4 bases and at J to 2 bases, leaving 5 bases not matched to a gene. Germline V CDR1 and CDR2: SEHNR, FQNEAQ (reference sequence). CDR3 loop: CASSYAGTGAYEQYF. CDR3 in DNA: TGTGCCAGCAGCTATGCGGGGACAGGGGCCTACGAGCAGTACTTC.

The chain links TRBV28 to TRBJ2-1; possibly TRBD2 for D (5 bases). V shed 2 bases and J shed 0 bases, with 8 bases lying between them. Germline CDR1 and CDR2: MDHEN and SYDVKM. This CDR3 spans 15 amino acids. The CDR3 DNA reads as TGTGCCAGCAGTTTAGGACTGAGCTCCTACAATGAGCAGTTCTTC. This encodes CASSLGLSSYNEQFF.

This clone was picked up a small number of times. Sequence at one end of the junction differs from germline and may be a read error. This chain uses TRBV7-7 with TRBJ2-7, with D unresolved. Looked up from germline, CDR1 is SSHAT and CDR2 is FNYEAQ (reference sequence). This CDR3 region has 13 residues. For the CDR3, the DNA is TGTGCTAGCAGCCAAAACAGAGACTACGAGCAGTACTTC. Residues: CASSQNRDYEQYF.

The chain is built from TRBV14 and TRBJ1-2; D is ambiguous. The CDR3 length is 12 residues. The germline CDR1 and CDR2 sequences are SGHDN and FVKESK. V was cut by 0 bases and J by 7 bases, with 6 bases left in between. DNA for the CDR3: TGTGCCAGCAGCCAAGATCGGAGTGGCTACACCTTC. Its protein is CASSQDRSGYTF.

The chain employs TRBV28 and TRBJ1-2; tentative D call: TRBD1 (5 bases). The CDR3 contains 15 residues. Germline CDR1 is MDHEN and CDR2 is SYDVKM. Trimming pared 6 bases from V and 6 bases from J, leaving 20 bases between. The CDR3 nucleotides read TGTGCCAGCAGCGTGGGGGGAACCGGTAGGAATGGCTACACCTTC. Its protein product is CASSVGGTGRNGYTF.

The V gene is TRBV6-5, the J gene TRBJ1-4; D not certain. V was trimmed by 6 bases and J by 8 bases, leaving 10 bases between them. Germline CDR1 reads MNHEY; CDR2 reads SVGAGI. The CDR3 has 12 amino acids. CDR3 residues: CASRAGEEKLFF. The CDR3 region has the DNA TGTGCCAGCAGGGCAGGCGAGGAAAAACTGTTTTTT.

The chain carries TRBV11-3 and TRBJ2-2, with TRBD1 matching over 10 bases. V shed 1 base and J 4 bases; nucleotides not matched to a gene: 3. Germline assignment: CDR1 SGHNT and CDR2 YENEEA. The CDR3 is made up of 16 amino acids. DNA of the CDR3: TGTGCCAGCAGCTTAGGACAGGGGGCAATCACCGGGGAGCTGTTTTTT. Protein product: CASSLGQGAITGELFF.

V usage is TRBV30 and J usage is TRBJ2-4; 8 bases fit TRBD1. The ends lost 3 bases at V and 5 bases at J; junction bases unmatched: 9. The CDR3 is 15 residues long. Germline-derived CDR1 and CDR2 are GTSNPN and SVGIG (reference sequence). The CDR3 reads CAWSGQGGNENIQYF. The CDR3 nucleotides read TGTGCCTGGAGCGGACAGGGAGGAAATGAAAACATTCAGTACTTC. Based on the CDR3 plus reference TRBV30 and TRBJ2-4, the full variable domain is SQTIHQWPATLVQPVGSPLSLECTVEGTSNPNLYWYRQAAGRGLQLLFYSVGIGQISSEVPQNLSASRPQDRQFILSSKKLLLSDSGFYLCAWSGQGGNENIQYFGAGTRLSVL.

The chain uses TRBV5-4 and TRBJ2-3; TRBD2 agrees at 13 bases. The ends lost 5 bases at V and 0 bases at J; junction bases unmatched: 9. Germline V lookup: CDR1 SGHNT, CDR2 YYREEE (reference sequence). This CDR3 comprises 18 residues. The CDR3 DNA reads TGTGCCAGCAGAAGACTAGCGGGGGGAACTCCAAGCACAGATACGCAGTATTTT. Its translation is CASRRLAGGTPSTDTQYF.

The chain carries TRBV6-5 and TRBJ1-2, with D possibly matching TRBD1 (5 bases). Trimming removed 6 bases at V and 4 bases at J, with 9 bases between. CDR1 is MNHEY and CDR2 is SVGAGI in the germline V gene. This CDR3 has 12 amino acids. The CDR3 region is CASSGHSYGYTF. The CDR3 DNA is TGTGCCAGCAGCGGACATAGCTATGGCTACACCTTC.

The chain is built from TRBV7-2 and TRBJ2-7, with D unresolved. This CDR3 has 13 amino acids. Germline V CDR1 and CDR2: SGHTA, FQGNSA. With 2 bases removed from V and 2 bases from J, the gap between germline ends came to 7 bases. In nucleotides, the CDR3 is TGTGCCAGCAGCTTATCCAGCGCCTACGAGCAGTACTTC. Its translation: CASSLSSAYEQYF.

The V and J genes are TRBV7-2 and TRBJ2-1; possible D gene TRBD1, 6 bases. The CDR3 consists of 13 residues. Between the trimmed V and J ends, which lost 3 bases and 9 bases, there was a span of 12 bases. Germline CDR1 is SGHTA and CDR2 is FQGNSA. The CDR3: CASSLGRGIEQFF. In DNA form, the CDR3 reads TGTGCCAGCAGCTTGGGCAGGGGAATTGAGCAGTTCTTC.

CDR3 DNA: TGCGCCAGCAGCACCGGGAGGACTGAAGCTTTCTTT. Amino acid sequence: CASSTGRTEAFF. The chain joins TRBV5-1 to TRBJ1-1; no firm D call. V lost 4 bases and J 5 bases, leaving 9 bases between the germline ends. The CDR3 consists of 12 residues. Germline values: CDR1 SGHRS, CDR2 YFSETQ.

This clone occurred a few times. The CDR3 spells CASSEIGLAGGPGELFF. CDR3 coding DNA: TGTGCCAGCAGTGAAATTGGACTAGCGGGGGGGCCCGGGGAGCTGTTTTTT. The chain couples TRBV25-1 to TRBJ2-2; 15 positions agree with TRBD2. This CDR3 is 17 amino acids long. V lost 2 bases, J lost 6 bases, and 4 bases stayed unmatched. The germline gives CDR1 MGHDK, CDR2 SYGVNS.

The gene calls are TRBV2 and TRBJ1-1, with 9 bases that match TRBD1. Germline V gives CDR1 SNHLY, CDR2 FYNNEI. J gave up 8 bases and V 10 bases, and 17 bases lay outside the gene matches. There are 15 residues in the CDR3. The CDR3 nucleotides are TGTGCCACCACGTTTACAGGGGGCGTGGGGACCGAAGCTTTCTTT. Protein sequence: CATTFTGGVGTEAFF. Complete variable domain (other parts from reference TRBV2 and TRBJ1-1): EPEVTQTPSHQVTQMGQEVILRCVPISNHLYFYWYRQILGQKVEFLVSFYNNEISEKSEIFDDQFSVERPDGSNFTLKIRSTKLEDSAMYFCATTFTGGVGTEAFFGQGTRLTVV.

The chain joins TRBV27 to TRBJ2-1, with 12 bases lining up with TRBD2. The CDR3 spans 17 residues. Per germline, CDR1 MNHEY and CDR2 SMNVEV (reference sequence). The V and J ends lost 3 bases and 4 bases, in that order; junction bases with no gene match: 7. The CDR3 here is CASSFRLTSGSYNEQFF. The CDR3 DNA sequence: TGTGCCAGCAGTTTTCGCCTGACTAGCGGGAGTTACAATGAGCAGTTCTTC.

The chain employs TRBV6-2 or TRBV6-3 and TRBJ2-1; tentatively, D is TRBD2 (6 bases). From germline, CDR1 is MNHEY and CDR2 SVGEGT. V shed 6 bases and J shed 5 bases, with 17 bases lying between them. The CDR3 covers 15 residues. The DNA for the CDR3 is TGTGCCAGCAGCCTGGGCGGGGTCGGGCACAATGAGCAGTTCTTC. It yields the protein CASSLGGVGHNEQFF.

The rearrangement links TRBV11-2 to TRBJ2-7; 11 bases are shared with TRBD2. The V gene end was trimmed by 1 base and the J gene end by 6 bases; junction bases not matched to a gene: 5. The CDR3 extends over 15 amino acids. Germline-derived CDR1 and CDR2 are SGHAT and FQNNGV. In nucleotides, the CDR3 is TGTGCCAGCAGCTTAGGTACTAGCGGGAGTGGCGAGCAGTACTTC. Amino acids: CASSLGTSGSGEQYF. Drawing the rest from reference TRBV11-2 and TRBJ2-7, the complete variable domain is EAGVAQSPRYKIIEKRQSVAFWCNPISGHATLYWYQQILGQGPKLLIQFQNNGVVDDSQLPKDRFSAERLKGVDSTLKIQPAKLEDSAVYLCASSLGTSGSGEQYFGPGTRLTVT.

This clone is a singleton in its sample. The gene calls are TRBV6-6 and TRBJ1-5; 7 bases map to TRBD1. Germline trimming cut 5 bases from V and 0 bases from J; bases unmatched to any gene: 10. The CDR3 runs 17 residues. The germline V gene has CDR1 MNHNY and CDR2 SVGAGI (reference sequence). The CDR3 sequence is CASSRTGTVHSNQPQHF. The DNA of the CDR3 is TGTGCCAGCAGTCGCACCGGGACAGTGCATAGCAATCAGCCCCAGCATTTT.

The chain uses TRBV28 and TRBJ1-2, with unresolved D. Germline V gene data show CDR1 as MDHEN and CDR2 as SYDVKM. Trimming shortened V by 5 bases and J by 7 bases, and 11 bases separated the two germline ends. The length of the CDR3 is 12 residues. DNA of the CDR3: TGTGCCAGCAGTGCCAGTATCGTTGGCTACACCTTC. Its protein is CASSASIVGYTF.

J is TRBJ2-4 and V is TRBV19; TRBD2 aligns across 11 bases. This CDR3 contains 14 residues. V lost 3 bases and J lost 5; bases outside the gene matches: 0. Looked up from germline, CDR1 is LNHDA and CDR2 is SQIVND (reference sequence). CDR3 DNA sequence: TGTGCCAGTAGTATGGGACTAGCGGAAAACATTCAGTACTTC. It codes for CASSMGLAENIQYF.

The V call is TRBV7-8, the J call TRBJ1-6, with TRBD1 matching 10 bases. The J segment lost 8 bases and the V segment lost 2 bases, leaving 6 bases of the junction unmatched. CDR1 and CDR2 from the germline V gene are SGHVS and FQNEAQ. The CDR3 is 16 residues long. The CDR3 nucleotides read TGTGCCAGCAGCTTATATGGACAGGGGGACTATTCACCCCTCCACTTT. Residues: CASSLYGQGDYSPLHF.

The chain employs TRBV2 and TRBJ1-2; 9 nucleotides align to TRBD1. Looked up from germline, CDR1 is SNHLY and CDR2 is FYNNEI. The CDR3 totals 14 residues. V lost 3 bases and J lost 8; bases outside the gene matches: 7. CDR3 protein: CASSENRGPEGYTF. DNA of the CDR3: TGTGCCAGCAGTGAGAACAGGGGGCCAGAGGGCTACACCTTC.

This clone was detected a few times. This CDR3 reads CASGHWATGSLFF. In nucleotides, the CDR3 is TGTGCTAGTGGCCACTGGGCCACGGGATCACTGTTTTTT. J is TRBJ1-4 and V is TRBV12-5; D remains ambiguous. The CDR3 has 13 amino acids. Germline V gene data show CDR1 as LGHNT and CDR2 as FRNRAP. The germline V and J ends were trimmed by 6 bases and 13 bases, with 18 bases remaining between them.

This chain connects TRBV15 to TRBJ1-5; a weak D match, TRBD1 (5 bases). CDR1 is LNHNV and CDR2 is YYDKDF in the germline V gene (reference sequence). The CDR3 is 14 residues long. The V end was cut by 4 bases, the J end by 5 bases, with 12 bases between. The CDR3 region is CATSILQGYQPQHF. The DNA of the CDR3 is TGTGCCACCAGCATCCTTCAGGGATATCAGCCCCAGCATTTT. Together with reference TRBV15 and TRBJ1-5, the CDR3 gives the full variable domain: DAMVIQNPRYQVTQFGKPVTLSCSQTLNHNVMYWYQQKSSQAPKLLFHYYDKDFNNEADTPDNFQSRRPNTSFCFLDIRSPGLGDTAMYLCATSILQGYQPQHFGDGTRLSIL.

The chain joins TRBV3-1 (or the pseudogene TRBV3-2) to TRBJ2-3, with D perhaps matching TRBD2 (5 bases). Germline lookup yields CDR1 LGHDT and CDR2 YNNKEL (reference sequence). There are 15 residues in the CDR3. The V gene lost 11 bases and the J gene lost 0 bases, with 18 bases spanning the gap. CDR3 nucleotides: TGTGCCCAGCACCAGTCCCGAGGGAGCACAGATACGCAGTATTTT. Translation: CAQHQSRGSTDTQYF.

The chain joins TRBV7-3 to TRBJ2-5, with 9 positions matching TRBD2. This CDR3 comprises 15 residues. With 3 bases clipped from V and 2 bases from J, the junction kept 4 bases outside the gene matches. CDR1 SGHTA and CDR2 FQGTGA come from the germline V gene. This CDR3 is CASSLGLADQETQYF. For the CDR3, the DNA is TGTGCCAGCAGCTTGGGACTAGCAGATCAAGAGACCCAGTACTTC.

The chain combines TRBV5-1 with TRBJ1-6; 8 bases match TRBD1. The CDR3 is made up of 16 amino acids. The V gene's germline CDR1 is SGHRS and CDR2 YFSETQ. The V segment lost 1 base and the J segment 8 bases; nucleotides outside the gene matches: 8. The DNA of the CDR3 is TGCGCCAGCAGCTTGTCGGAACAGGGGGGGTATTCACCCCTCCACTTT. This encodes CASSLSEQGGYSPLHF.

The V call is TRBV5-1, the J call TRBJ2-7, with D possibly TRBD2 on 7 matching bases. The CDR3 is 15 amino acids. CDR1 SGHRS and CDR2 YFSETQ come from the germline V gene. V shed 2 bases and J shed 3 bases, with 15 bases lying between them. CDR3 in DNA: TGCGCCAGCAGCTTAACTCTGGGGGGGCTCTACGAGCAGTACTTC. The encoded protein is CASSLTLGGLYEQYF.

This clone was observed many times. The rearrangement joins TRBV4-2 to TRBJ1-6; D might be TRBD1 (6 bases). Germline loops: CDR1 LGHNA, CDR2 YNFKEQ. Trimming took 4 bases from V and 10 from J, leaving 17 bases between them. This CDR3 comprises 15 residues. The DNA of the CDR3 is TGTGCCAGCAGCCCCGGACTGGGACAAGAATCACCCCTCCACTTT. Translating gives CASSPGLGQESPLHF.